The entry below gives a single T cell receptor beta chain sequence along with its context. At sampling all donors were nominally healthy, likely with unrecorded immune exposures. The sample originates from a study of cytomegalovirus exposure and HLA in healthy donors. At the level of the study: Among the roughly 400 genotyped donors, less than 85% were placed in the Caucasian-associated ancestry cluster.

The length of the CDR3 is 16 residues. Unmatched junction bases numbered 9, after V lost 5 bases and J lost 3 bases. Germline V CDR1 and CDR2: SGHNT, YYREEE (reference sequence). Researchers ran the PCR with 60 Vbeta and 13 Jbeta primers. The data were produced by immunoSEQ multiplex PCR, yet TCRdb's version contains in-frame clones alone and is incomplete. The table has some 200,000 clones, 75% to 80% seen once; the top ten hold 2.9%. V and J are TRBV5-4 and TRBJ2-3; TRBD1 matches at 10 bases. This sequence originates from a female donor in good health and CMV-seronegative. Material for sequencing was PBMCs. The CDR3, as DNA: TGTGCCAGCAGTTTTGCGGGGGGACAGGGGACAGATACGCAGTATTTT. Its protein product is CASSFAGGQGTDTQYF.